One sample yielded the 7 T cell receptor beta chains listed below, sequenced in a study of blood T cell repertoires in COVID-19. The assay was immunoSEQ multiplex PCR, and TCRdb's table has in-frame clones only and misses some. The sample yields around 92,000 clones, roughly 89% seen once. The sample taken for sequencing was peripheral blood. The receptors here all came from an elderly woman with active COVID-19.

This clone appeared a single time. The chain carries TRBV7-6 and TRBJ2-1, with a tentative D call TRBD1 (5 bases). V lost 1 base, J lost 7 bases, and 17 bases lay in between. Germline CDR1 SGHVS, CDR2 FNYEAQ. The CDR3 runs 16 residues. The CDR3 reads CASSLEQGLRGNEQFF. In DNA form, the CDR3 reads TGTGCCAGCAGCTTAGAGCAGGGTCTGCGAGGAAATGAGCAGTTCTTC.

The chain couples TRBV6-5 to TRBJ2-1; 7 bases match TRBD1. The CDR3 is 13 residues long. Germline V lookup: CDR1 MNHEY, CDR2 SVGAGI. Trimming cost V 6 bases and J 7 bases; bases outside gene matches: 6. The CDR3 sequence: CASRLQGTNEQFF. The CDR3 nucleotides are TGTGCCAGCAGATTACAGGGGACGAATGAGCAGTTCTTC.

V gene TRBV5-1 combines with J gene TRBJ2-7; 13 bases are shared with TRBD2. This CDR3 has 19 amino acids. Trimming at V came to 2 bases and at J to 4 bases, leaving 15 bases not matched to a gene. From germline, CDR1 is SGHRS and CDR2 YFSETQ. CDR3 amino acids: CASSFGIGLAGVTTYEQYF. As DNA, the CDR3 is TGCGCCAGCAGCTTCGGGATAGGACTAGCGGGAGTAACAACGTACGAGCAGTACTTC.

A single count supports this clone. The chain joins TRBV28 to TRBJ1-1, with a weak D call TRBD1 (6 bases). CDR3 length: 19 amino acids. V gave up 6 bases and J gave up 2 bases, with 28 bases separating them. Germline loops: CDR1 MDHEN, CDR2 SYDVKM. CDR3 amino acids: CASRRGGTPTVGANTEAFF. The CDR3 DNA reads as TGTGCCAGCAGACGGGGTGGGACACCAACCGTTGGGGCTAACACTGAAGCTTTCTTT. The variable domain in full, completed from reference TRBV28 and TRBJ1-1, reads DVKVTQSSRYLVKRTGEKVFLECVQDMDHENMFWYRQDPGLGLRLIYFSYDVKMKEKGDIPEGYSVSREKKERFSLILESASTNQTSMYLCASRRGGTPTVGANTEAFFGQGTRLTVV.

This chain links TRBV5-1 with TRBJ2-5, with D perhaps TRBD2 (6 bases). The CDR3 loop spans 14 amino acids. Germline CDR1 reads SGHRS; CDR2 reads YFSETQ. V gave up 2 bases and J gave up 2 bases, with 10 bases separating them. The CDR3 nucleotides read TGCGCCAGCAGCTTATCGCGGGGACAAGAGACCCAGTACTTC. Its translation is CASSLSRGQETQYF.

The V call is TRBV11-2, the J call TRBJ1-1, with 8 positions matching TRBD1. Trimming at V came to 1 base and at J to 8 bases, leaving 0 bases not matched to a gene. This CDR3 comprises 12 residues. The V gene's germline CDR1 is SGHAT and CDR2 FQNNGV. The CDR3 loop reads CASSLGQGEAFF. The CDR3 DNA is TGTGCCAGCAGCTTAGGACAGGGGGAAGCTTTCTTT.

This chain joins TRBV9 and TRBJ1-2, with D possibly being TRBD1 (6 bases). The germline V and J ends were trimmed by 3 bases and 7 bases, with 19 bases remaining between them. Per germline, CDR1 SGDLS and CDR2 YYNGEE. This CDR3 spans 15 amino acids. The CDR3 nucleotides read TGTGCCAGCAGCGGACTAAAGGGGGATTTGGTTGGCTACACCTTC. This codes for CASSGLKGDLVGYTF.